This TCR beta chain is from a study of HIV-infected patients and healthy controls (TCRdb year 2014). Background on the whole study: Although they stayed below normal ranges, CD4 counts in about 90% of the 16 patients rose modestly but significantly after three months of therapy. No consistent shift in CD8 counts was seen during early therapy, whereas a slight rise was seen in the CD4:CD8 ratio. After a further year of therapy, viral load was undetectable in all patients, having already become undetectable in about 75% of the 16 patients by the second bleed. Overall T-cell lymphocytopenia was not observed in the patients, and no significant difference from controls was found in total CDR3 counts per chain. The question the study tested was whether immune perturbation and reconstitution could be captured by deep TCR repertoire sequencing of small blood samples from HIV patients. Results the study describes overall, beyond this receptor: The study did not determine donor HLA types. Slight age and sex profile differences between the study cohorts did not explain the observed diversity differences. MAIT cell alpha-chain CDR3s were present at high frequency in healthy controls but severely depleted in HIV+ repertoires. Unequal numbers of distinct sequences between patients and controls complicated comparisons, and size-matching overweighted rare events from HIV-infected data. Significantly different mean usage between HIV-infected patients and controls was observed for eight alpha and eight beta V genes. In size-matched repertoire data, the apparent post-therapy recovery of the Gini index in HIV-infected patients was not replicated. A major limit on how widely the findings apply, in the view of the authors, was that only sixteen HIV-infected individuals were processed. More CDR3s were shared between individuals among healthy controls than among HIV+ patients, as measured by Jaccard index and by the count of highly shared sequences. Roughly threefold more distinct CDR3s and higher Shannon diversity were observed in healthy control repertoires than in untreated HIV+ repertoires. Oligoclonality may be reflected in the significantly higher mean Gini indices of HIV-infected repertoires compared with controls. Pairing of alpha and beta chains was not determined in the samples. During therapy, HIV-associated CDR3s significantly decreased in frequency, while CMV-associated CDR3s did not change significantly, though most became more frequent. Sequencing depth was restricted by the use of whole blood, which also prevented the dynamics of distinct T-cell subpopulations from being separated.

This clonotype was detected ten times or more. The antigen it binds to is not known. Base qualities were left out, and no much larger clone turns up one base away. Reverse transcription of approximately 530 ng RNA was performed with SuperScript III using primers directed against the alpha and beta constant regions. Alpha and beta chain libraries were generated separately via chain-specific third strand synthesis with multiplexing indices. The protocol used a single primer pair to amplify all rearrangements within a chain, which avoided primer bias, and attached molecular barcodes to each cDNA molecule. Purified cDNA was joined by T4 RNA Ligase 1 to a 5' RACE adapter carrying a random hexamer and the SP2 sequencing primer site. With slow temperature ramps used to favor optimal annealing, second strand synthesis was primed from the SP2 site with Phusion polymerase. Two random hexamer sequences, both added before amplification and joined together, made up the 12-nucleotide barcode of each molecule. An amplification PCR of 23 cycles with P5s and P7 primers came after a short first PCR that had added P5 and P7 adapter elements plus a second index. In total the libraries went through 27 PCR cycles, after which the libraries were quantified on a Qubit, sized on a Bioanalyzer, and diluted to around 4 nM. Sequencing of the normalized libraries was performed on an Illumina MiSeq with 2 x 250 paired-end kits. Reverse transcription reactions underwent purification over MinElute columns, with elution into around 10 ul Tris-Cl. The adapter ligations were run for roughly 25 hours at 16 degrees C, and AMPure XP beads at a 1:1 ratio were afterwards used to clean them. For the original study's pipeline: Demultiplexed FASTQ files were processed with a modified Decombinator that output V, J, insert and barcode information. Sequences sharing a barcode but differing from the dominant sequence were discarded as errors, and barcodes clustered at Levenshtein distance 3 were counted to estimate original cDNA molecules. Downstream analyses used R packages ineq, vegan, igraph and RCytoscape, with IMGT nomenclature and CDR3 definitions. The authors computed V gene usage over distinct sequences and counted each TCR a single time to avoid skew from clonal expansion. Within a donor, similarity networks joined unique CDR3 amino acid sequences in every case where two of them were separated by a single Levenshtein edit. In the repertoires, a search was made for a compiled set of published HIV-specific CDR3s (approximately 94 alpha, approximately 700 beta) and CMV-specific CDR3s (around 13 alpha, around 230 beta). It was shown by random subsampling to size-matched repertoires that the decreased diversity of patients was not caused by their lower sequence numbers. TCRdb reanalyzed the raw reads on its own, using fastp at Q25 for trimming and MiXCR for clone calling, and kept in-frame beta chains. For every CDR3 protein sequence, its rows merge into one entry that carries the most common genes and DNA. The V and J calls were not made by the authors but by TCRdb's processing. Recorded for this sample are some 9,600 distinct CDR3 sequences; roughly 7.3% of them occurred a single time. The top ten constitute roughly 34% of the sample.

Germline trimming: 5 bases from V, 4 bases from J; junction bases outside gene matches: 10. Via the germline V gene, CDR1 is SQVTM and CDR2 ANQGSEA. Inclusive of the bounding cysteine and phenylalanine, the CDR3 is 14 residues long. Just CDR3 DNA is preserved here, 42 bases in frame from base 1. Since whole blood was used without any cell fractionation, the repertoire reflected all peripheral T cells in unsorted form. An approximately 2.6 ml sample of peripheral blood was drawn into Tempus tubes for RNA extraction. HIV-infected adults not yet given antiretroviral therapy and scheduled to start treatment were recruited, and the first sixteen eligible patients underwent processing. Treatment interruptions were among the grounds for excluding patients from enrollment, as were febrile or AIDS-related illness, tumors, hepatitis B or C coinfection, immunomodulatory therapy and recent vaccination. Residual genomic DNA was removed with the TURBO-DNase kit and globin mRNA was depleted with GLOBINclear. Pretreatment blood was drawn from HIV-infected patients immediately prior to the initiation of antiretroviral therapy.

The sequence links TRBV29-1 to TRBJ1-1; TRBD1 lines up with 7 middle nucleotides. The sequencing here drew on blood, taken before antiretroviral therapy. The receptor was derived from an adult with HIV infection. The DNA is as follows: TGCAGCGTTACCGTGACAGGGATTTTCACTGAAGCTTTCTTT. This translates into CSVTVTGIFTEAFF.